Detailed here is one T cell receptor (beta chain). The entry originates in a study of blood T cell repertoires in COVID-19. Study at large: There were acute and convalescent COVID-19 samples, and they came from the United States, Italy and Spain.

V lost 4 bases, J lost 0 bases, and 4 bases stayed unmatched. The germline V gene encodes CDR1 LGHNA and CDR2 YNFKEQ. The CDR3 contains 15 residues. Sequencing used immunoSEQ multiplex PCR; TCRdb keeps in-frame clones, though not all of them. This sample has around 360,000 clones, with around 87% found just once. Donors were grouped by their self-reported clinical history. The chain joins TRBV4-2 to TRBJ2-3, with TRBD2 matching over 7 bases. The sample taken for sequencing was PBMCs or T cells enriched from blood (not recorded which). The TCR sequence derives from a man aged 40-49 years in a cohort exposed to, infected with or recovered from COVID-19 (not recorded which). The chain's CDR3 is CASSPSAGSTDTQYF. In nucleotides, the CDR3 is TGTGCCAGCAGCCCATCAGCGGGAAGCACAGATACGCAGTATTTT.